The 15 T cell receptor beta chains listed next were all sequenced from one sample in a study of T cells in Graves' hyperthyroidism and ophthalmopathy. TCR beta CDR3 regions were amplified from RNA. First-round RT-PCR of the TCR CDR3 relied on the HTBI primer set. TCRdb re-derived calls from the multiplex PCR reads in MiXCR, one entry per CDR3 protein. Among fewer than 750,000 distinct CDR3 sequences, 14% to 15% were seen once, and the ten largest hold roughly 4.3%. What was sequenced was blood. Source of these receptors: a woman in her forties with Graves' ophthalmopathy.

There are many counts of this clonotype. V is TRBV5-1 and J is TRBJ2-6, with a possible D match to TRBD1 (6 bases). This CDR3 is built from 15 residues. The ends were cut back, 8 bases at V and 0 bases at J, with 12 bases in the middle. Germline CDR1 SGHRS, CDR2 YFSETQ. Here the CDR3 DNA reads TGCGCCAGTTCGGGACAAAGCTCTGGGGCCAACGTCCTGACTTTC. Residues: CASSGQSSGANVLTF.

In its sample, this clonotype was seen many times. In DNA, the CDR3 is TGTGCCAGCAGCATCCGGGACGGCTCCTACAATGAGCAGTTCTTC. This sequence encodes CASSIRDGSYNEQFF. The chain links TRBV13 to TRBJ2-1; the D call may be TRBD1 or TRBD2 (5 bases each). V lost 5 bases and J lost 0, with 11 bases in between. In germline, CDR1 is PRHDT, CDR2 FYEKMQ (reference sequence). CDR3 length equals 15 residues.

This clonotype was counted a few times. V is TRBV18 and J is TRBJ2-5, with TRBD1 as a possible D gene (6 bases). Germline CDR1 and CDR2: KGHSH and LQKENI. The CDR3 extends over 15 amino acids. Trimming removed 1 base at V and 2 bases at J, with 11 bases between. The CDR3 loop is CASSPQGDIQETQYF. The CDR3 DNA reads as TGTGCCAGCTCACCACAGGGGGACATACAAGAGACCCAGTACTTC.

In its sample, this clonotype was seen many times. V is TRBV4-3 and J is TRBJ2-2; D is possibly TRBD1 (5 bases). Looked up from germline, CDR1 is LGHNA and CDR2 is YSLEER. V gave up 1 base and J gave up 0 bases, with 6 bases separating them. The CDR3 consists of 15 residues. The CDR3 DNA reads TGCGCCAGCAGCCAAGGGACATCGAACACCGGGGAGCTGTTTTTT. Protein sequence: CASSQGTSNTGELFF.

The chain combines TRBV12-3 or TRBV12-4 with TRBJ2-5; TRBD1 is a possible D gene (6 bases). V was cut by 6 bases and J by 2 bases, with 13 bases left in between. The CDR3 is 14 amino acids. The CDR3 sequence is CASRETRGQETQYF. For the CDR3, the DNA is TGTGCCAGCAGGGAGACCAGGGGACAAGAGACCCAGTACTTC.

The table lists this clonotype with many counts. The rearrangement joins TRBV12-3 or TRBV12-4 to TRBJ1-5; D perhaps matches TRBD1 (6 bases). With 2 bases removed from V and 2 bases from J, the gap between germline ends came to 10 bases. This CDR3 region has 15 residues. The CDR3 loop is CASSLRGPGNQPQHF. The CDR3 DNA reads as TGTGCCAGCAGTTTACGGGGGCCTGGCAATCAGCCCCAGCATTTT.

V gene TRBV12-3 or TRBV12-4 combines with J gene TRBJ2-2; TRBD2 matches 8 bases. V gave up 6 bases and J gave up 0 bases; unmatched junction bases: 6. This CDR3 has 16 residues. CDR3 loop: CASRELADSNTGELFF. The CDR3 DNA reads as TGTGCCAGCAGAGAACTAGCGGATTCGAACACCGGGGAGCTGTTTTTT.

Many counts were recorded for this clonotype. The chain joins TRBV9 to TRBJ1-2; 7 bases map to TRBD1. With 0 bases clipped from V and 5 bases from J, the junction kept 10 bases outside the gene matches. This CDR3 has 16 residues. The germline CDR1 and CDR2 sequences are SGDLS and YYNGEE. Here the CDR3 DNA reads TGTGCCAGCAGCGTAGACCTAACAGGGGTTTTTTATGGCTACACCTTC. Translated, it gives CASSVDLTGVFYGYTF. The full variable domain, its missing parts supplied by reference TRBV9 and TRBJ1-2, is DSGVTQTPKHLITATGQRVTLRCSPRSGDLSVYWYQQSLDQGLQFLIQYYNGEERAKGNILERFSAQQFPDLHSELNLSSLELGDSALYFCASSVDLTGVFYGYTFGSGTRLTVV.

V is TRBV6-1 and J is TRBJ2-7; 7 bases map to TRBD1. V lost 1 base and J lost 0; bases outside the gene matches: 6. The germline V gene encodes CDR1 MNHNS and CDR2 SASEGT. The length of the CDR3 is 16 residues. This chain's CDR3 is CASSEGDRRSSYEQYF. The CDR3 coding sequence is TGTGCCAGCAGTGAAGGGGACAGAAGGAGCTCCTACGAGCAGTACTTC.

This clonotype was seen repeatedly, ten times or more. J is TRBJ1-1 and V is TRBV6-1; the match to TRBD1 covers 7 bases. V dropped 7 bases and J dropped 4; count of bases not matched to a gene: 6. CDR1 and CDR2 from the germline V gene are MNHNS and SASEGT. CDR3 length equals 13 residues. The CDR3 bases are TGTGCCAGCACATCGGGACAGCGCACTGAAGCTTTCTTT. This encodes CASTSGQRTEAFF.

Many counts were recorded for this clonotype. The rearrangement uses TRBV12-3 or TRBV12-4 and TRBJ1-1; 7 nucleotides match TRBD1. Trimming took 3 bases from V and 1 from J; bases not matched to a gene: 2. The CDR3 is 14 residues long. The DNA for the CDR3 is TGTGCCAGCAGTTTTCGGACAGGGAACACTGAAGCTTTCTTT. Translation gives CASSFRTGNTEAFF.

This clonotype was counted ten times or more. The chain carries TRBV15 and TRBJ1-5; D unresolved. This CDR3 has 12 residues. Germline V gene lookup returns CDR1 LNHNV and CDR2 YYDKDF (reference sequence). Trimming removed 9 bases from V and 6 bases from J, with 12 bases in between. This CDR3 reads CATSRLGQPQHF. Written as DNA, the CDR3 is TGTGCCACGTCCAGGCTTGGTCAGCCCCAGCATTTT.

This clonotype was seen ten or more times. The CDR3 here is CASRGLAGGTTDTQYF. The CDR3 region has the DNA TGTGCCAGCAGGGGACTAGCGGGAGGAACTACAGATACGCAGTATTTT. The V gene is TRBV2, the J gene TRBJ2-3; 15 bases match TRBD2. The germline CDR1 and CDR2 sequences are SNHLY and FYNNEI. The CDR3 covers 16 residues. J lost 3 bases, V lost 6 bases, and 4 bases had no gene match.

This clonotype was counted ten times or more. This chain connects TRBV6-2 or TRBV6-3 to TRBJ1-1; 8 positions agree with TRBD1. V lost 7 bases, J lost 6 bases, and 4 bases stayed unmatched. Germline values: CDR1 MNHEY, CDR2 SVGEGT. The length of the CDR3 is 12 residues. The CDR3 DNA reads as TGTGCCAGCACCGGACAGGGCTCTGAAGCTTTCTTT. Its translation is CASTGQGSEAFF.

This clonotype was seen at least ten times. The CDR3 spells CASSEIGGISYEQYF. The CDR3 DNA reads TGTGCCAGCAGTGAGATAGGGGGGATCTCCTACGAGCAGTACTTC. V and J are TRBV6-1 and TRBJ2-7; possibly TRBD1 or TRBD2 for D (6 bases each). The CDR3 totals 15 residues. Trimming took off 3 bases at V and 0 bases at J, with 12 bases between the two ends. Germline CDR1 MNHNS, CDR2 SASEGT.